Listed here are 2 T cell receptor beta chains from one sample, sequenced in a study of blood T cells in healthy people across ages. For the second PCR, which ran for roughly 6 to 12 cycles, a sample-barcoded 5' primer and a J-beta primer mix were used. Via MiXCR, TCRdb re-called the 5' RACE reads, giving one row per CDR3 protein. The sample has some 1.5 million distinct CDR3 sequences, approximately 30% seen once; the top ten hold over 7%. Material for sequencing was blood. Receptors originate from a woman aged 25 to 39 in good health.

This clonotype was seen more than once but under ten times. The chain combines TRBV28 with TRBJ1-5; D is possibly TRBD1 (5 bases). This CDR3 contains 16 residues. Trimming stripped 10 bases from V and 4 bases from J, with 23 bases between. Per germline, CDR1 MDHEN and CDR2 SYDVKM. The CDR3 bases are TGTGCCAACAGGCCAGGATCGGGGAGCGGGAATCAGCCCCAGCATTTT. Translating gives CANRPGSGSGNQPQHF.

The chain uses TRBV12-3 or TRBV12-4 and TRBJ2-5; tentative D call: TRBD2 (5 bases). The ends were cut back, 1 base at V and 5 bases at J, with 14 bases in the middle. This CDR3 comprises 15 residues. The CDR3 protein is CASSLVFRDFETQYF. The DNA for the CDR3 is TGTGCCAGCAGTTTAGTGTTTCGGGATTTCGAGACCCAGTACTTC.